This is a list of T cell receptor beta chains from one sample in a study of T-cell reconstitution after alpha-beta-depleted transplantation in children. TCRdb redid the calling of the PCR reads with MiXCR, one entry per CDR3 protein. This table has approximately 390,000 distinct CDR3 sequences, under 13% appearing once. Specimen: PBMCs from the stem cell graft donor, collected from the stem cell graft. The receptors come from a human donor who donated a stem cell graft to a child with acute myeloid leukemia. CDR3s include the opening cysteine and the closing phenylalanine or tryptophan. The D gene is left open where the match is weak. The listing skips clone size in some rows; elsewhere it reads once, few, many or a size class.

clone size	D gene	V gene	J gene	CDR3 DNA	CDR3 protein
few	TRBD2	TRBV10-3	TRBJ2-5	TGTGCCATCAGTGAGTCGGGCCCGGCTAGCGGGGGGGCTGCCCAGTACTTC	CAISESGPASGGAAQYF
NA	TRBD2	TRBV20-1	TRBJ2-1	TGCAGTGCCCTTAGCGGGAGGAACAATGAGCAGTTCTTC	CSALSGRNNEQFF
few	NA	TRBV20-1	TRBJ1-1	TGCAGTGCTAGTGGGGACACCACTGAAGCTTTCTTT	CSASGDTTEAFF
NA	TRBD2	TRBV3-1	TRBJ2-3	TGTGCCAGCAGCGAATCGGGACTAGCGGGGGGGAGAAGCACAGATACGCAGTATTTT	CASSESGLAGGRSTDTQYF
many	TRBD1	TRBV5-1	TRBJ2-5	TGCGCCAGCACCCATTCCGGGACAGGGGAGTCGGAGACCCAGTACTTC	CASTHSGTGESETQYF
many	NA	TRBV15	TRBJ1-1	TGTGCCACCAGCAGGACAGGGAACACTGAAGCTTTCTTT	CATSRTGNTEAFF
many	NA	TRBV5-1	TRBJ1-1	TGCGCCAGCAGCTTCGGACGGGCTGTGGACACTGAAGCTTTCTTT	CASSFGRAVDTEAFF
many	TRBD2	TRBV20-1	TRBJ2-3	TGCAGTGCTTTGGGGACTAGCGGTAGCACAGATACGCAGTATTTT	CSALGTSGSTDTQYF
few	TRBD2	TRBV5-1	TRBJ2-1	TGCGCCAGCAGCTCCCCGACTAGCGGGGGGACCCTCTACAATGAGCAGTTCTTC	CASSSPTSGGTLYNEQFF
many	NA	TRBV7-2	TRBJ1-2	TGTGCCAGCAGCTTAGGAGCAGGGACCAATGGCTACACCTTC	CASSLGAGTNGYTF
NA	TRBD1	TRBV11-2	TRBJ2-1	TGTGCCAGCAGCACGGGACAGGGGGAGCAGTTCTTC	CASSTGQGEQFF
few	NA	TRBV20-1	TRBJ1-1	TGCAGTGCTAAGGGGGTGAGCACTGAAGCTTTCTTT	CSAKGVSTEAFF
NA	NA	TRBV10-3	TRBJ2-3	TGTGCCATCAGGAGCCCCGCGGGAGATACGCAGTATTTT	CAIRSPAGDTQYF
few	TRBD2	TRBV15	TRBJ2-1	TGTGCCACCAGCAGGGGACTAGCGAGTGGCAATGAGCAGTTCTTC	CATSRGLASGNEQFF
few	NA	TRBV5-1	TRBJ2-2	TGCGCCAGCAGCTCCGGACTGGAAACCGGGGAGCTGTTTTTT	CASSSGLETGELFF
few	NA	TRBV7-8	TRBJ1-2	TGTGCCAGCAGCCGAGACCCCTCTGGCTACACCTTC	CASSRDPSGYTF
few	NA	TRBV7-9	TRBJ1-6	TGTGCCAGCAGCCTCGGGGGGGTCCATTCACCCCTCCACTTT	CASSLGGVHSPLHF
few	NA	TRBV7-9	TRBJ2-5	TGTGCCAGCAGCCCTCATGGCACCCCAGGGGAGACCCAGTACTTC	CASSPHGTPGETQYF
NA	TRBD1	TRBV9	TRBJ2-1	TGTGCCAGCAGCGGACAGGGGCCGGGTTTCGATGAGCAGTTCTTC	CASSGQGPGFDEQFF
few	NA	TRBV7-9	TRBJ2-3	TGTGCCAGCAGCTTTAGCGGACAGCCCACAGATACGCAGTATTTT	CASSFSGQPTDTQYF
many	TRBD2	TRBV12-3/TRBV12-4	TRBJ2-3	TGTGCCAGCAGTGGTCGCCGAAGACTAGCGGGGGGGCCGGACACAGATACGCAGTATTTT	CASSGRRRLAGGPDTDTQYF
few	TRBD2	TRBV7-2	TRBJ2-5	TGTGCCAGCAGCATCTTAGCGGGGGGGCGGGAGACCCAGTACTTC	CASSILAGGRETQYF
many	TRBD1	TRBV5-4	TRBJ2-3	TGTGCCAGCAGCTTTGGACAGGGGGGAGGGTCAGATACGCAGTATTTT	CASSFGQGGGSDTQYF
NA	NA	TRBV18	TRBJ2-5	TGTGCCAGCTCCGTAAGCAACCAAGAGACCCAGTACTTC	CASSVSNQETQYF
NA	TRBD1	TRBV6-5	TRBJ2-2	TGTGCCAGCAGTTACTCGCCAGGGGGCATGGACACCGGGGAGCTGTTTTTT	CASSYSPGGMDTGELFF
few	NA	TRBV24-1	TRBJ2-2	TGTGCCACCAGTGGTCGACAGACCGGGGAGCTGTTTTTT	CATSGRQTGELFF
few	NA	TRBV19	TRBJ1-2	TGTGCCAGTAGTATAGTGGCAGGGGACTATGGCTACACCTTC	CASSIVAGDYGYTF
many	NA	TRBV5-1	TRBJ1-6	TGCGCCAGCAGCTTGGACGGCCCACCAAATTCACCCCTCCACTTT	CASSLDGPPNSPLHF
NA	TRBD1	TRBV12-5	TRBJ1-5	TGTGCTAGTGGCCAAACCGGGACAGGGATGAGTCAGCCCCAGCATTTT	CASGQTGTGMSQPQHF
NA	NA	TRBV6-2/TRBV6-3	TRBJ2-3	TGTGCCAGCAGTATGACTAGGCCCACAGATACGCAGTATTTT	CASSMTRPTDTQYF
NA	NA	TRBV27	TRBJ2-3	TGTGCCAGCAGTTTAAGTATCGACAGCCTGGATACGCAGTATTTT	CASSLSIDSLDTQYF
NA	NA	TRBV4-3	TRBJ2-7	TGCGCCAGCAGCCAAGAGGTCGGGCCGGCGGAGCAGTACTTC	CASSQEVGPAEQYF
NA	TRBD1	TRBV29-1	TRBJ1-5	TGCAGCGTTGGACAGGGGAATGGCAATCAGCCCCAGCATTTT	CSVGQGNGNQPQHF
NA	TRBD2	TRBV20-1	TRBJ2-1	TGCAGTGCTGGTCGGACGGTAGCGGGGTCCGATGAGCAGTTCTTC	CSAGRTVAGSDEQFF
once	TRBD1	TRBV20-1	TRBJ1-6	TGCAGTGCTCGGACAGGACGGTCCTATAATTCACCCCTCCACTTT	CSARTGRSYNSPLHF
few	TRBD1	TRBV4-1	TRBJ1-1	TGCGCCAGCAGCCAGGGACAGGGAGAAGTGAACACTGAAGCTTTCTTT	CASSQGQGEVNTEAFF
few	TRBD1	TRBV5-1	TRBJ2-1	TGCGCCAGCACCTGGGACAGGAATGAGCAGTTCTTC	CASTWDRNEQFF
few	NA	TRBV6-1	TRBJ2-1	TGTGCCAGCAGTACAGGCTCCGGGTCCTACAATGAGCAGTTCTTC	CASSTGSGSYNEQFF
NA	TRBD2	TRBV5-1	TRBJ2-2	TGCGCCAGCAGCTTGGAATCCGGACTAGCGGGTTACGGGGAGCTGTTTTTT	CASSLESGLAGYGELFF
NA	TRBD1	TRBV20-1	TRBJ2-5	TGCAGTGCTTCCGGGACAGGGGGGCAAGAGACCCAGTACTTC	CSASGTGGQETQYF
few	NA	TRBV4-1	TRBJ2-7	TGCGCCAGCAGCCAAGGAGAGTTACTTTACGAGCAGTACTTC	CASSQGELLYEQYF
few	TRBD2	TRBV12-3/TRBV12-4	TRBJ2-5	TGTGCCAGCACCCTCACCTTAGCGGGAGGGATGGGAGAGACCCAGTACTTC	CASTLTLAGGMGETQYF
NA	NA	TRBV5-1	TRBJ2-5	TGCGCCAGCAGCGGTGACATTCAGGGCCAAGAGACCCAGTACTTC	CASSGDIQGQETQYF
NA	NA	TRBV7-8	TRBJ2-5	TGTGCCAGCAGCTTAGAGAGCGTACAAGAGACCCAGTACTTC	CASSLESVQETQYF
few	TRBD1	TRBV7-2	TRBJ1-5	TGTGCCAGCAGCTTATACGCCGGGACAGTGGATCAGCCCCAGCATTTT	CASSLYAGTVDQPQHF
NA	NA	TRBV20-1	TRBJ2-5	TGCAGTGCATTCCCCCGTGGCGGGACGGAGACCCAGTACTTC	CSAFPRGGTETQYF